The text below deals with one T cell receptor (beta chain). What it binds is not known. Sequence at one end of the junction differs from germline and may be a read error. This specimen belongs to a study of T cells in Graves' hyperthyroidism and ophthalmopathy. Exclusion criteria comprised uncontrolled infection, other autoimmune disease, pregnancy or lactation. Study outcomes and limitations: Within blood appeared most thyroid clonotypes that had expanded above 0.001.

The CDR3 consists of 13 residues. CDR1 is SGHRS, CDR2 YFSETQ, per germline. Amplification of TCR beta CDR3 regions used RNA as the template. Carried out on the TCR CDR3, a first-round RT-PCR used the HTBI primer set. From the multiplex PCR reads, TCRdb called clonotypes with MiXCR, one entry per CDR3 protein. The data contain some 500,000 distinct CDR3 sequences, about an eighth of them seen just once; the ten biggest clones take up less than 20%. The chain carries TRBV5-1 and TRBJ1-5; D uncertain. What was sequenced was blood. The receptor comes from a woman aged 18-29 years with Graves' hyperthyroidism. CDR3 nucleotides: TGCGCCAGCAGCTTGGATGGGAACCAGCCCCAGCGTTTT. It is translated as CASSLDGNQPQRF.